This entry describes one T cell receptor beta chain. What it binds is unknown. This sample is part of a study of CD8 T cells in Susac syndrome. Study-level information: At blood draw, Susac syndrome patients were therapy-naive, on corticosteroids, or on intravenous immunoglobulin alone.

The ends lost 4 bases at V and 4 bases at J; junction bases unmatched: 4. Germline CDR1 reads SGHRS; CDR2 reads YFSETQ. The CDR3 runs to 14 residues. The study's findings and limits: Clonal expansion was absent from the CD4+ T cell repertoires in Susac syndrome.

Random hexamers served to reverse transcribe about 0.5 to 1 ug RNA. Amplification of TCR beta CDR3 spanned 54 Vbeta and 13 Jbeta via immunoSEQ multiplex PCR. TCRdb reprocessed the immunoSEQ multiplex PCR reads via MiXCR and lists one record per CDR3 protein. This table holds roughly 190,000 distinct CDR3 sequences, roughly 91% found once. The specimen sequenced was CD4+ T cells from PBMCs. The chain uses TRBV5-1 and TRBJ2-1; TRBD1 matches 8 bases. This receptor was taken from a human donor with Susac syndrome. DNA of the CDR3: TGCGCCAGCAGCCCGGACAGGGAATACAATGAGCAGTTCTTC. As protein: CASSPDREYNEQFF.